Sequencing of this T cell receptor beta chain was carried out in a study of molecular identifiers for immune sequencing clone quantification. Study conclusions and caveats: Researchers reportedly could pick up spiked Jurkat TCR RNA from one cell mixed into approximately 1 million naive cells. Molecules of identical TCR sharing a barcode could underestimate highly expanded clone sizes.

Trimming took 6 bases from V and 5 from J, leaving 16 bases between them. The length of the CDR3 is 14 residues. CDR1 and CDR2 from the germline V gene are SGHAT and FQNNGV. TCRdb fed the PCR reads into MiXCR, producing one record per CDR3 protein. The top ten hold 1.4% to 1.5% of the sample, which has 50,000 to 75,000 distinct CDR3 sequences, 19% seen once. This clonotype appeared many times. The antigen remains unidentified. Sequencing used naive CD8+ T cells from blood, with Jurkat cell RNA spiked in. The sample's subset: FACS-sorted CD8+CD4-CCR7+CD45RA+ naive T cells. V gene TRBV11-2 combines with J gene TRBJ2-5, with D perhaps matching TRBD2 (5 bases). This receptor was identified in a human donor in good health. Some libraries in this study had Jurkat cell RNA spiked in. In nucleotides, the CDR3 is TGTGCCAGCAGAAAGGCGGGTTTCGGTGAGACCCAGTACTTC. Protein sequence: CASRKAGFGETQYF.